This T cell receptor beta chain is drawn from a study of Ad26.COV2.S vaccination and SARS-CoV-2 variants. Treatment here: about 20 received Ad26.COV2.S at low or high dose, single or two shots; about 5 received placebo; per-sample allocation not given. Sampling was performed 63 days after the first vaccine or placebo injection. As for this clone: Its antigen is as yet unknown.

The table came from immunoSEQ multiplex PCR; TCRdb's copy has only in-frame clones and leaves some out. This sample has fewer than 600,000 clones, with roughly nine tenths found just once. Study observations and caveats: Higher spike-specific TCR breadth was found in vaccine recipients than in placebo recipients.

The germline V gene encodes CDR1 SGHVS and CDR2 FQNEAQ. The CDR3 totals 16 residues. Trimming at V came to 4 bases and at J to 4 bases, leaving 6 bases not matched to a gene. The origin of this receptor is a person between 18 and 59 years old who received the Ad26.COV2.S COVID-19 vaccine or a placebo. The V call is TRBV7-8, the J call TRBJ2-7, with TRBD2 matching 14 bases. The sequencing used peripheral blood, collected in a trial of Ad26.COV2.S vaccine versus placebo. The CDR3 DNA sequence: TGTGCCAGCAGCTCCGGGACTAGCGGGAGAGGGTACGAGCAGTACTTC. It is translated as CASSSGTSGRGYEQYF.